This is a list of T cell receptor beta chains from one sample in a study of T cells in Graves' hyperthyroidism and ophthalmopathy. TCRdb reprocessed the multiplex PCR reads with MiXCR, giving one entry per CDR3 protein. The sample has 200,000 or so distinct CDR3 sequences, around 16% seen once. The sample consisted of blood. These TCRs come from a woman aged 45-60 years with Graves' hyperthyroidism. CDR3s include the opening cysteine and the closing phenylalanine or tryptophan. Each record gives: V gene, J gene, clone size, D gene, CDR3 DNA, CDR3 protein. D genes are given only for firm matches. Clone sizes are given selectively: once, few, many, or a class where the clone is expanded.

v_gene: TRBV27; j_gene: TRBJ1-2; abundance: few; d_gene: .; CDR3nt: TGTGCCAGCAGTTTTAGGGAGGAAGAAGGCTACACCTTC; CDR3aa: CASSFREEEGYTF
v_gene: TRBV20-1; j_gene: TRBJ2-1; abundance: few; d_gene: TRBD1; CDR3nt: TGCAGTGCTACTTTGGGATCCAGGGGGCATTTAGATGAGCAGTTCTTC; CDR3aa: CSATLGSRGHLDEQFF
v_gene: TRBV10-3; j_gene: TRBJ2-3; abundance: many; d_gene: .; CDR3nt: TGTGCCATGGCTAGTGTTTCAGCAGATACGCAGTATTTT; CDR3aa: CAMASVSADTQYF
v_gene: TRBV6-1; j_gene: TRBJ2-3; abundance: many; d_gene: .; CDR3nt: TGTGCCAGCAGTGAAGTTGGAAGCACAGATACGCAGTATTTT; CDR3aa: CASSEVGSTDTQYF
v_gene: TRBV28; j_gene: TRBJ1-1; abundance: many; d_gene: .; CDR3nt: TGTGCCAGCAGTGTGCCATGGGGCACTGAAGCTTTCTTT; CDR3aa: CASSVPWGTEAFF
v_gene: TRBV10-3; j_gene: TRBJ2-1; abundance: .; d_gene: .; CDR3nt: TGTGCCATCAGTGAACAGGGAGTGTACAATGAGCAGTTCTTC; CDR3aa: CAISEQGVYNEQFF
v_gene: TRBV5-1; j_gene: TRBJ2-7; abundance: .; d_gene: TRBD1; CDR3nt: TGCGCCAGCAGCTTGTCAGGACAGGGGACCTACGAGCAGTACTTC; CDR3aa: CASSLSGQGTYEQYF
v_gene: TRBV10-2; j_gene: TRBJ2-1; abundance: many; d_gene: .; CDR3nt: TGCGCCAGCAGTTCCGGGACTTTCCATGAGCAGTTCTTC; CDR3aa: CASSSGTFHEQFF
v_gene: TRBV30; j_gene: TRBJ1-1; abundance: .; d_gene: .; CDR3nt: TGTGCCTGGAATCCAGATCTGTCCCATCGGGCTTTCTTT; CDR3aa: CAWNPDLSHRAFF
v_gene: TRBV2; j_gene: TRBJ1-2; abundance: .; d_gene: .; CDR3nt: TGTGCCAGCAACGGTCGTAGCTATGGCTACGCCTTC; CDR3aa: CASNGRSYGYAF
v_gene: TRBV20-1; j_gene: TRBJ2-7; abundance: many; d_gene: .; CDR3nt: TGCAGTGCGGGACCGGGGTTTGGGTCCTACGAGCAGTACTTC; CDR3aa: CSAGPGFGSYEQYF
v_gene: TRBV5-1; j_gene: TRBJ2-7; abundance: .; d_gene: TRBD2; CDR3nt: TGCGCCAGCAGCGGATCTAGGGGTATGATCGGCGGGAGTAGGTTCTACGAGCAGTACTTC; CDR3aa: CASSGSRGMIGGSRFYEQYF
v_gene: TRBV6-1; j_gene: TRBJ2-3; abundance: many; d_gene: TRBD1; CDR3nt: TGTGCCAGCAGCGCAACAGGGGGAAGAGGGGGAGATACGCAGTATTTT; CDR3aa: CASSATGGRGGDTQYF
v_gene: TRBV30; j_gene: TRBJ1-1; abundance: .; d_gene: TRBD1; CDR3nt: TGTGCCTGGAGTGCCCGGGCAGGGGGGAGAACTGAAGCTTTCTTT; CDR3aa: CAWSARAGGRTEAFF
v_gene: TRBV15; j_gene: TRBJ2-3; abundance: .; d_gene: .; CDR3nt: TGTGCCACCAGCCTCGACAGGGACGGGAGGATGAATACGCAGTATTTT; CDR3aa: CATSLDRDGRMNTQYF
v_gene: TRBV7-2; j_gene: TRBJ2-1; abundance: many; d_gene: .; CDR3nt: TGTGCCAGCAGCTTAGGGAGGCTGAATGAGCAGTTCTTC; CDR3aa: CASSLGRLNEQFF